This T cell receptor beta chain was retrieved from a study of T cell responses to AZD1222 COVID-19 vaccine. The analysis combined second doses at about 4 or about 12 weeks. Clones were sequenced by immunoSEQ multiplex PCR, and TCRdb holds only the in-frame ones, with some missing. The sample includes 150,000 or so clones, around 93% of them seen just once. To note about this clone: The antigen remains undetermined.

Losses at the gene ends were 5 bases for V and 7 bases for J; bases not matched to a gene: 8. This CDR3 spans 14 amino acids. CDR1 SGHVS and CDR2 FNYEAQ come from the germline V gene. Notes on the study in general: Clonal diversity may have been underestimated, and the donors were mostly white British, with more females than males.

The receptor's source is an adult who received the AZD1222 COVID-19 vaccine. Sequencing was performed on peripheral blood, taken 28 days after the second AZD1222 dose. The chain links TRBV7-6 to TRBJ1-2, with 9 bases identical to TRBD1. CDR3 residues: CASSPSDRGIGYTF. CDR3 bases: TGTGCCAGCAGCCCATCGGACAGGGGCATTGGCTACACCTTC.